These 18 T cell receptor beta chains were all obtained from the same sample, sequenced in a study of cytomegalovirus exposure and HLA in healthy donors. 60 Vbeta and 13 Jbeta primers were used in PCR. The repertoire was sequenced with immunoSEQ multiplex PCR; TCRdb's copy has only in-frame clones and lacks some. The sample includes 150,000 or so clones, roughly 74% of them seen just once. Sequences were obtained from PBMCs. Source of these receptors: a man aged 18 to 30 in good health and CMV-seronegative.

This clone came up once. Other DNA sequences from this sample encode an identical CDR3 as well. The rearrangement links TRBV9 to TRBJ2-3; D may be TRBD2 (5 bases). The V gene's germline CDR1 is SGDLS and CDR2 YYNGEE. V was trimmed by 0 bases and J by 0 bases, leaving 11 bases between them. The CDR3 is made up of 16 amino acids. The CDR3 bases are TGTGCCAGCAGCGTAGGTTCTCGGGATAGCACAGATACGCAGTATTTT. It translates to CASSVGSRDSTDTQYF.

V usage is TRBV4-2 and J usage is TRBJ2-5, with 9 bases lining up with TRBD2. CDR1 is LGHNA and CDR2 is YNFKEQ in the germline V gene. Trimming at V came to 6 bases and at J to 1 base, leaving 6 bases not matched to a gene. The CDR3 is 15 amino acids. CDR3: CASSSEGLAQETQYF. The CDR3 DNA is TGTGCCAGCAGTAGCGAGGGACTAGCCCAAGAGACCCAGTACTTC.

The rearrangement joins TRBV5-8 to TRBJ1-2, with 8 bases aligning to TRBD1. The J segment lost 0 bases and the V segment lost 4 bases, leaving 17 bases of the junction unmatched. The germline CDR1 and CDR2 sequences are SGHTS and YDEGEE. This CDR3 comprises 19 residues. The DNA for the CDR3 is TGTGCCAGCAGCCCTCCCGGACAGGGAATCCGCCTCGCTAACTATGGCTACACCTTC. This codes for CASSPPGQGIRLANYGYTF. The whole variable domain, remainder taken from reference TRBV5-8 and TRBJ1-2, is EAGVTQSPTHLIKTRGQQATLRCSPISGHTSVYWYQQALGLGLQFLLWYDEGEERNRGNFPPRFSGRQFPNYSSELNVNALELEDSALYLCASSPPGQGIRLANYGYTFGSGTRLTVV.

This clone came up once. For the CDR3, the DNA is TGTGCCAGCAGTGAAAGGGCAGGGGACACTGAAGCTTTCTTT. Translating it yields CASSERAGDTEAFF. V is TRBV6-4 and J is TRBJ1-1; a possible D gene is TRBD1 (6 bases). V shed 3 bases and J shed 3 bases, with 11 bases lying between them. Germline V CDR1 and CDR2: MRHNA, SNTAGT. The CDR3 runs 14 residues.

This chain connects TRBV2 to TRBJ2-7; D call uncertain. Trimming left V 7 bases short and J 2 bases short, with 18 bases between. CDR3 length: 15 amino acids. The germline gives CDR1 SNHLY, CDR2 FYNNEI. CDR3 amino acids: CASTRMLGSAYEQYF. CDR3 DNA: TGTGCCAGCACCAGAATGTTAGGCAGCGCCTACGAGCAGTACTTC.

In its sample, this clone was seen a few times. The chain combines TRBV7-9 with TRBJ2-7; D is unclear. Germline values: CDR1 SEHNR, CDR2 FQNEAQ (reference sequence). V shed 1 base and J shed 4 bases, with 14 bases lying between them. The CDR3 has 15 amino acids. CDR3 sequence reads: CASSLVETDLYEQYV. The CDR3 DNA reads TGTGCCAGCAGCTTAGTGGAGACCGACCTTTACGAGCAGTACGTC.

The gene calls are TRBV19 and TRBJ1-5, with a weak D call TRBD1 (5 bases). Germline CDR1 LNHDA, CDR2 SQIVND (reference sequence). Trimming took 3 bases from V and 5 from J, leaving 14 bases between them. CDR3 length: 15 residues. The CDR3 DNA reads TGTGCCAGTAGTATGCTTCGGGACTCCTATCAGCCCCAGCATTTT. Its translation is CASSMLRDSYQPQHF.

This clone turned up a few times. V gene TRBV5-1 combines with J gene TRBJ1-2; D gene ambiguous. Germline V lookup: CDR1 SGHRS, CDR2 YFSETQ. There are 12 residues in the CDR3. Trimming stripped 4 bases from V and 8 bases from J, with 12 bases between. The CDR3, as DNA: TGCGCCAGCAGCCCTCCCGGGGAGGGCTACACCTTC. Amino acid sequence: CASSPPGEGYTF.

The rearrangement uses TRBV5-1 and TRBJ2-1; TRBD2 matches at 8 bases. Germline trimming cut 2 bases from V and 2 bases from J; bases unmatched to any gene: 6. CDR1 and CDR2 from the germline V gene are SGHRS and YFSETQ. The CDR3 is 16 residues long. The chain's CDR3 is CASSFWGGGTYNEQFF. CDR3 DNA sequence: TGCGCCAGCAGCTTTTGGGGCGGGGGGACCTACAATGAGCAGTTCTTC.

The V and J genes are TRBV2 and TRBJ2-5; D is possibly TRBD2 (6 bases). Germline CDR1 and CDR2: SNHLY and FYNNEI. The ends were cut back, 6 bases at V and 5 bases at J, with 10 bases in the middle. The CDR3 covers 12 residues. The CDR3 spells CASRDYRETQYF. CDR3 bases: TGTGCCAGCAGGGACTATCGGGAGACCCAGTACTTC.

As to this clone: Relative to the germline gene, one junction end is altered; a read error may explain this. The chain is built from TRBV7-7 and TRBJ2-5; TRBD1 might be the D (6 bases). CDR3 length equals 15 residues. The V gene's germline CDR1 is SSHAT and CDR2 FNYEAQ (reference sequence). CDR3 bases: TGTGCTAGCAGCTTAGACCCAGGGGACGGAGAGACCCAGTACTTC. Translation gives CASSLDPGDGETQYF.

This clone has a handful of counts. The chain combines TRBV28 with TRBJ1-1; TRBD1 agrees at 8 bases. V shed 2 bases, J shed 5 bases, and the junction held 7 bases outside the gene matches. The CDR3 has 15 amino acids. Germline V CDR1 and CDR2: MDHEN, SYDVKM. The CDR3 reads CASSLGLTGGTEAFF. The CDR3 nucleotides are TGTGCCAGCAGTTTAGGCCTAACAGGGGGAACTGAAGCTTTCTTT.

This clone occurred a few times. The V gene is TRBV15, the J gene TRBJ2-3; 8 bases line up with TRBD1. The germline CDR1 and CDR2 sequences are LNHNV and YYDKDF (reference sequence). The CDR3 totals 15 residues. V dropped 0 bases and J dropped 2; count of bases not matched to a gene: 1. CDR3 DNA sequence: TGTGCCACCAGCAGAGAGGGACAGGACACAGATACGCAGTATTTT. Amino acids: CATSREGQDTDTQYF.

The CDR3 bases are TGCGCCAGCAGCTTGACGGACAGGGACACAGATACGCAGTATTTT. Protein: CASSLTDRDTDTQYF. The V gene is TRBV5-1, the J gene TRBJ2-3, with 8 bases that match TRBD1. This CDR3 has 15 residues. Trimming removed 1 base from V and 2 bases from J; junction bases left unmatched: 3. Germline CDR1 SGHRS, CDR2 YFSETQ.

The chain joins TRBV4-3 to TRBJ2-7, with 10 positions matching TRBD1. Trimming removed 0 bases from V and 6 bases from J; junction bases left unmatched: 5. CDR3 length: 15 residues. Germline V gene lookup returns CDR1 LGHNA and CDR2 YSLEER. CDR3 nucleotides: TGCGCCAGCAGCCAAGATGTCCGGGACAGGGGCGAGCAGTACTTC. Amino acid sequence: CASSQDVRDRGEQYF.

The chain uses TRBV9 and TRBJ2-5; TRBD2 agrees at 8 bases. V lost 2 bases to trimming and J lost 4 bases; unmatched junction nucleotides: 7. Germline assignment: CDR1 SGDLS and CDR2 YYNGEE. The CDR3 length is 15 residues. CDR3 nucleotides: TGTGCCAGCAGCGTTAGCGGGGCCGAGCGAGAGACCCAGTACTTC. It yields the protein CASSVSGAERETQYF. The full variable domain, its missing parts supplied by reference TRBV9 and TRBJ2-5, is DSGVTQTPKHLITATGQRVTLRCSPRSGDLSVYWYQQSLDQGLQFLIQYYNGEERAKGNILERFSAQQFPDLHSELNLSSLELGDSALYFCASSVSGAERETQYFGPGTRLLVL.

The rearrangement joins TRBV2 to TRBJ2-7, with D perhaps TRBD2 (5 bases). V shed 0 bases and J shed 12 bases, with 15 bases lying between them. The CDR3 is made up of 13 amino acids. Germline CDR1 reads SNHLY; CDR2 reads FYNNEI. In DNA form, the CDR3 reads TGTGCCAGCAGTGAAGCGCTTTTGGGGAGACCGTACTTC. Amino acid sequence: CASSEALLGRPYF.

Written as DNA, the CDR3 is TGTGCCAGCAGCAAAGACAGCCTTAACACTGAAGCTTTCTTT. Translation: CASSKDSLNTEAFF. V is TRBV21-1 and J is TRBJ1-1; TRBD1, the table's D call, was not compared with the DNA. TRBV21-1 is classified as a pseudogene. The CDR3 has 14 amino acids.